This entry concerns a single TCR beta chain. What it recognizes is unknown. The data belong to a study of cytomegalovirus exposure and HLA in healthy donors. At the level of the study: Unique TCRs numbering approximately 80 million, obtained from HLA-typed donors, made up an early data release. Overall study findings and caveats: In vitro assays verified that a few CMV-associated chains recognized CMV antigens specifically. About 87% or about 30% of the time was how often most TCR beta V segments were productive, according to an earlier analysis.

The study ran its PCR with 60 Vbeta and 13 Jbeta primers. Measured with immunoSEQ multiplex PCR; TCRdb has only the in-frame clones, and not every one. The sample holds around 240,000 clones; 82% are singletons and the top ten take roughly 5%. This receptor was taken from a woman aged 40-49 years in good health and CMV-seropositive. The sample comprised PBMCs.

The CDR3 sequence: CSVSAGTGADGELFF. In DNA form, the CDR3 reads TGCAGCGTTTCCGCCGGGACAGGGGCCGACGGGGAGCTGTTTTTT. This sequence joins TRBV29-1 and TRBJ2-2; 10 bases fit TRBD1. V trimming: 5 bases; J trimming: 7 bases; junction bases outside the gene matches: 10. In germline, CDR1 is SQVTM, CDR2 ANQGSEA. The CDR3 runs 15 residues.